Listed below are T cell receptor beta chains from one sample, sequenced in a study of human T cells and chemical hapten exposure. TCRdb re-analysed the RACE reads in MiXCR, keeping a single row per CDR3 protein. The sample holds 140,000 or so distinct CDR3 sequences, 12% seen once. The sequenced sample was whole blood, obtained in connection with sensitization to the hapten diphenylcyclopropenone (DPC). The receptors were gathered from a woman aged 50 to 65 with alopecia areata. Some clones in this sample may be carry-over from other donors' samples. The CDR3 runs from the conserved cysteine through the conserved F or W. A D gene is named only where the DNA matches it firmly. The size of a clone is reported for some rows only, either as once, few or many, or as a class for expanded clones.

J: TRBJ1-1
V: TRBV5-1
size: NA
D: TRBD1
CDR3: CASSPRQGTEAFF
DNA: TGCGCCAGCAGCCCAAGACAGGGAACTGAAGCTTTCTTT

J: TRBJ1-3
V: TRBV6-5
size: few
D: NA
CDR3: CASSEWRGGNTIYF
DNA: TGTGCCAGCAGTGAGTGGCGGGGAGGAAACACCATATATTTT

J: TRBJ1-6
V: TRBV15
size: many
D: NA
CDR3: CATSRAPGDRSPLHF
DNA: TGTGCCACCAGCAGAGCTCCAGGGGATAGATCACCCCTCCACTTT

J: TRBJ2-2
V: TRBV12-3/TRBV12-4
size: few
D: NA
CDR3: CASSPRAGELFF
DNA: TGTGCCAGCAGTCCCAGGGCCGGGGAGCTGTTTTTT

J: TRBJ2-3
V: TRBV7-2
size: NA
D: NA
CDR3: CASSSTSSPRYF
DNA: TGTGCCAGCAGCTCCACTAGCTCCCCCCGGTATTTT

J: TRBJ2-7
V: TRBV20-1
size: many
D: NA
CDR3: CSGLISYEQYF
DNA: TGCAGTGGACTAATCAGCTACGAGCAGTACTTC

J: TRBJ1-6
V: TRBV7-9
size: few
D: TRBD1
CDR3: CASSRGGGIPPKVSPLHF
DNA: TGTGCCAGCAGCCGAGGGGGCGGTATTCCCCCTAAAGTTTCACCCCTCCACTTT

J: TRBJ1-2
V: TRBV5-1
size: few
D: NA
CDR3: CASSLDDRTGFFTF
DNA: TGCGCCAGCAGCTTGGATGACCGTACCGGATTTTTCACCTTC

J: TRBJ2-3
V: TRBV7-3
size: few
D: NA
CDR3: CASSAYTTDTQYF
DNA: TGTGCCAGCAGCGCCTACACCACAGATACGCAGTATTTT

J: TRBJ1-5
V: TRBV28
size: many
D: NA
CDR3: CASSFMSGYSNQPQHF
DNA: TGTGCCAGCAGTTTCATGTCAGGGTATAGCAATCAGCCCCAGCATTTT

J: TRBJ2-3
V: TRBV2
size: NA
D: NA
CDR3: CASTTGAGNFRDTQYF
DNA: TGTGCCAGCACCACTGGGGCGGGGAACTTTAGGGATACGCAGTATTTT

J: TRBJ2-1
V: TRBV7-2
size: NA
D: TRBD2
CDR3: CTSSASLARSYNEQFF
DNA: TGTACCAGCAGCGCCTCACTAGCGAGGTCCTACAATGAGCAGTTCTTC

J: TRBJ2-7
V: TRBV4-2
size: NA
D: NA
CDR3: CASSQDGRDSYEQYF
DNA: TGTGCCAGCAGCCAAGATGGGCGGGATTCCTACGAGCAGTACTTC

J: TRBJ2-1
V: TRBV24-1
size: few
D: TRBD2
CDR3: CATSVAGTSNNEQFF
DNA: TGTGCCACCAGTGTCGCCGGGACTAGCAACAATGAGCAGTTCTTC

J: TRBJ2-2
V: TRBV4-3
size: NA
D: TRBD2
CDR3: CASSQESQRDWGGELFF
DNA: TGCGCCAGCAGCCAAGAAAGCCAGCGGGATTGGGGCGGGGAGCTGTTTTTT

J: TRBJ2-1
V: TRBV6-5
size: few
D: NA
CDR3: CASSYSRGVAGSNEQFF
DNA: TGTGCCAGCAGTTACTCCAGGGGGGTAGCGGGAAGCAATGAGCAGTTCTTC

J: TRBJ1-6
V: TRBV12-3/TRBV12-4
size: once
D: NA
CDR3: CASSPYMGDNSPLHF
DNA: TGTGCCAGCAGCCCATATATGGGCGATAATTCACCCCTCCACTTT

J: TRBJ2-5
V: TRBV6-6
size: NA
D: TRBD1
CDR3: CASRRTGEETQYF
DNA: TGTGCCAGCAGACGGACAGGGGAAGAGACCCAGTACTTC

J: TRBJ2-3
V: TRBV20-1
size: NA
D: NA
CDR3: CSARDFSNTDTQYF
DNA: TGCAGTGCTAGAGATTTCTCCAACACAGATACGCAGTATTTT

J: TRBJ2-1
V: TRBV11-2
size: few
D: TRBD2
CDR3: CASSQGLAGNEQFF
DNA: TGTGCCAGCAGCCAGGGACTAGCTGGCAATGAGCAGTTCTTC

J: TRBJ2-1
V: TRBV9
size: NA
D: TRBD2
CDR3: CASSVALAGGSYNEQFF
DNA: TGTGCCAGCAGCGTAGCGCTAGCGGGAGGTTCCTACAATGAGCAGTTCTTC

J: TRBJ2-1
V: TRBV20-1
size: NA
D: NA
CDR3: CSAEASSYNEQFF
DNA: TGCAGTGCCGAGGCCAGCTCCTACAATGAGCAGTTCTTC

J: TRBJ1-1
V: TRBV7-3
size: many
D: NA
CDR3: CASSFYEGTEAFF
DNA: TGTGCCAGCAGCTTTTATGAGGGCACTGAAGCTTTCTTT

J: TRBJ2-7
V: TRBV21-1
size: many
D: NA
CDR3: CATHLTSGSYEQYF
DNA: TGTGCCACCCATCTGACTAGCGGATCCTACGAGCAGTACTTC

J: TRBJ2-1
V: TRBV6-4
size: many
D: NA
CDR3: CASSPSPEYFEQFF
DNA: TGTGCCAGCAGTCCCTCACCGGAATACTTTGAGCAGTTCTTC

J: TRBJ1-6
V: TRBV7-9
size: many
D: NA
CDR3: CASSLARDSPLHF
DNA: TGTGCCAGCAGCTTAGCCCGGGATTCACCCCTCCACTTT

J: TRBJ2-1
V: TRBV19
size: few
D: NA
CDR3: CAIRGYNEQFF
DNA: TGTGCCATCAGAGGGTACAATGAGCAGTTCTTC

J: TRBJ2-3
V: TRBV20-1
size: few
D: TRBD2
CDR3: CSAVLAGGSRNTQYF
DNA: TGCAGTGCCGTGCTAGCGGGGGGTTCCAGGAATACGCAGTATTTT

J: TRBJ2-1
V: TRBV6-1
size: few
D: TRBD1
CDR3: CASTGTGGGNEQFF
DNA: TGTGCCAGCACCGGGACAGGGGGCGGGAATGAGCAGTTCTTC

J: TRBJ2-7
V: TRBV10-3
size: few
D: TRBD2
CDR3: CAIRASGLTYEQYF
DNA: TGTGCCATCAGGGCTAGCGGGCTAACCTACGAGCAGTACTTC

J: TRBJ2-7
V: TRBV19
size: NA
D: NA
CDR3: CASSIRRDTSYEQYF
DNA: TGTGCCAGTAGTATTAGAAGGGACACTTCCTACGAGCAGTACTTC

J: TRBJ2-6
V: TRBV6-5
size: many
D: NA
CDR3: CASSPRASPSGANVLTF
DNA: TGTGCCAGCAGTCCGCGGGCCAGCCCCTCTGGGGCCAACGTCCTGACTTTC

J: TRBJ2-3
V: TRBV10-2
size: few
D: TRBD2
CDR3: CASAKAGVSTDTQYF
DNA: TGCGCCAGCGCTAAGGCGGGAGTAAGCACAGATACGCAGTATTTT

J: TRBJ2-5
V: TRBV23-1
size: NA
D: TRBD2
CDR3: CASSQTLFKGGRCKETQYF
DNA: TGCGCCAGCAGTCAAACTCTATTTAAGGGCGGGAGATGTAAAGAGACCCAGTACTTC

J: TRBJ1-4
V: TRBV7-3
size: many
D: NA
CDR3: CASSLRAGEKLFF
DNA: TGTGCCAGCAGCTTAAGGGCAGGTGAAAAACTGTTTTTT

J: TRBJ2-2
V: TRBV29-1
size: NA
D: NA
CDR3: CSVEDLETGELFF
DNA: TGCAGCGTTGAAGATCTCGAGACCGGGGAGCTGTTTTTT

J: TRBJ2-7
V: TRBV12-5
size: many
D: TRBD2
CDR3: CASARTSDHEQYF
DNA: TGTGCTAGTGCTAGGACTAGCGACCACGAGCAGTACTTC

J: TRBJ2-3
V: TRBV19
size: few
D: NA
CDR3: CASTRDNYGTDTQYF
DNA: TGTGCCAGTACTCGGGACAACTACGGTACAGATACGCAGTATTTT

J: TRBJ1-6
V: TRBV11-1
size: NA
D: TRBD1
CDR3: CASSSRQGHSPLHF
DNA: TGTGCCAGCAGCTCGAGACAGGGTCATTCACCCCTCCACTTT

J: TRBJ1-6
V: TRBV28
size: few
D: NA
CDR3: CASSLGGTDRSPLHF
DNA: TGTGCCAGCAGTTTAGGGGGTACGGATCGATCACCCCTCCACTTT

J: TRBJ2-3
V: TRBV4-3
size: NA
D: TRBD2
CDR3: CASSPALAGGPGTQYF
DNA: TGCGCCAGCAGCCCGGCCTTGGCGGGAGGGCCTGGTACGCAGTATTTT

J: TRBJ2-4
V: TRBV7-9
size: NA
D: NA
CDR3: CASSPQGVGNIQYF
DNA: TGTGCCAGCAGCCCGCAGGGCGTCGGAAACATTCAGTACTTC